Presented here are 15 T cell receptor beta chains from one specimen sequenced in a study of T cells in Graves' hyperthyroidism and ophthalmopathy. The source material, RNA transcripts, was used to amplify TCR beta CDR3 regions. The HTBI primer set was used in a first-round RT-PCR of the TCR CDR3. Via MiXCR, TCRdb re-called the multiplex PCR reads, giving one row per CDR3 protein. Of 540,000 or so distinct CDR3 sequences in the sample, 15% to 19% are singletons; the top ten hold under 8%. The sequenced sample consisted of blood. These receptors were collected from a woman in her twenties or thirties with Graves' hyperthyroidism.

The table lists this clonotype with many counts. This rearrangement joins TRBV20-1 to TRBJ2-1; D is possibly TRBD2 (6 bases). There are 15 residues in the CDR3. V lost 2 bases and J lost 6, with 17 bases in between. The germline V gene encodes CDR1 DFQATT and CDR2 SNEGSKA (reference sequence). The CDR3 protein is CSARPKRANLNEQFF. The DNA for the CDR3 is TGCAGTGCTAGACCCAAGCGGGCAAACCTCAATGAGCAGTTCTTC.

This rearrangement joins TRBV20-1 to TRBJ2-7; D gene unclear. V dropped 2 bases and J dropped 0 bases, with 5 bases sitting between them. Germline CDR1 is DFQATT and CDR2 is SNEGSKA (reference sequence). There are 12 residues in the CDR3. CDR3 coding DNA: TGCAGTGCTAGATCGAACTCCTACGAGCAGTACTTC. This gives the protein CSARSNSYEQYF.

About this clonotype itself: A much larger clone sits a single nucleotide away, making a read error possible. CDR3: CASSTWARGEQYF. CDR3 nucleotides: TGTGCCAGCAGTACCTGGGCCAGAGGCGAGCAGTACTTC. The V gene is TRBV12-3 or TRBV12-4, the J gene TRBJ2-7, with D unresolved. Trimming shortened V by 5 bases and J by 6 bases, and 14 bases separated the two germline ends. This CDR3 contains 13 residues.

This clonotype has just a few counts. This chain connects TRBV19 to TRBJ1-5, with unresolved D. This CDR3 is 14 amino acids long. V gave up 7 bases and J gave up 5 bases, with 15 bases separating them. Germline CDR1 is LNHDA and CDR2 is SQIVND (reference sequence). The CDR3 bases are TGTGCCAGTAATAAAGGGAGAGACTATCAGCCCCAGCATTTT. It translates to CASNKGRDYQPQHF. The variable domain in full, with the rest retrieved from reference TRBV19 and TRBJ1-5, is DGGITQSPKYLFRKEGQNVTLSCEQNLNHDAMYWYRQDPGQGLRLIYYSQIVNDFQKGDIAEGYSVSREKKESFPLTVTSAQKNPTAFYLCASNKGRDYQPQHFGDGTRLSIL.

This clonotype was detected only a few times. The chain combines TRBV7-3 with TRBJ2-1; D perhaps matches TRBD2 (5 bases). The V gene lost 1 base and the J gene lost 8 bases, with 9 bases spanning the gap. There are 13 residues in the CDR3. From germline, CDR1 is SGHTA and CDR2 FQGTGA. The CDR3 loop is CASSLNRDHEQFF. The DNA of the CDR3 is TGTGCCAGCAGCTTAAACCGGGATCATGAGCAGTTCTTC.

The chain couples TRBV9 to TRBJ2-1; no definite D call. CDR1 is SGDLS, CDR2 YYNGEE, per germline. V lost 0 bases, J lost 0 bases, and 10 bases lay in between. The CDR3 covers 16 residues. CDR3 DNA: TGTGCCAGCAGCGTAGTAGGAGCTAGCTCCTACAATGAGCAGTTCTTC. Its translation: CASSVVGASSYNEQFF.

The chain uses TRBV6-2 or TRBV6-3 and TRBJ2-3; 8 nucleotides line up with TRBD1. Germline V lookup: CDR1 MNHEY, CDR2 SVGEGT. J was trimmed by 4 bases and V by 7 bases; bases with no gene match: 13. This CDR3 is built from 16 residues. DNA for the CDR3: TGTGCCAGCAACTTATTACCAGGGGGCTGGTCAGATACGCAGTATTTT. Its translation: CASNLLPGGWSDTQYF.

With regard to this clonotype: A much bigger clone sits one base away, suggesting this may be a read error. The chain has TRBV9 and TRBJ2-1; 14 bases agree with TRBD2. This CDR3 is built from 15 residues. CDR1 and CDR2 (germline): SGDLS, YYNGEE. The ends lost 4 bases at V and 7 bases at J; junction bases unmatched: 4. The CDR3 spells CASSSRTSGGNEQFF. Written as DNA, the CDR3 is TGTGCCAGCAGCTCCCGGACTAGCGGGGGGAATGAGCAGTTCTTC.

This clonotype was seen repeatedly, ten times or more. The chain uses TRBV6-2 or TRBV6-3 and TRBJ2-5; TRBD2 agrees at 12 bases. CDR3 length: 15 residues. Looked up from germline, CDR1 is MNHEY and CDR2 is SVGEGT. Losses at the gene ends were 6 bases for V and 13 bases for J; bases not matched to a gene: 15. DNA of the CDR3: TGTGCCAGCAGGACGTCCGCGGGACTAGCGGGTTTGGGGTACTTC. Translation: CASRTSAGLAGLGYF.

The genes are TRBV10-3 and TRBJ2-3, with a possible D match to TRBD2 (5 bases). Per the germline V gene, CDR1 is ENHRY and CDR2 is SYGVKD. With 0 bases removed from V and 1 base from J, the gap between germline ends came to 8 bases. The CDR3 is made up of 15 amino acids. CDR3 residues: CAISESIGGTDTQYF. In nucleotides, the CDR3 is TGTGCCATCAGTGAGTCGATCGGGGGCACAGATACGCAGTATTTT.

The J gene is TRBJ2-5, the V gene TRBV20-1; 12 bases align to TRBD2. Losses at the gene ends were 4 bases for V and 9 bases for J; bases not matched to a gene: 6. The germline V gene encodes CDR1 DFQATT and CDR2 SNEGSKA (reference sequence). This CDR3 is 13 amino acids long. CDR3 amino acids: CSATGLAGPPQYF. The CDR3 coding sequence is TGCAGTGCTACAGGACTAGCGGGACCCCCCCAGTACTTC.

This CDR3 reads CASSQWRQETQYF. For the CDR3, the DNA is TGCGCCAGCAGCCAATGGCGACAAGAGACCCAGTACTTC. V is TRBV4-1 and J is TRBJ2-5; no clear D. This CDR3 is 13 amino acids long. Trimming removed 2 bases from V and 2 bases from J, with 6 bases in between. The germline CDR1 and CDR2 sequences are MGHRA and YSYEKL.

V is TRBV20-1 and J is TRBJ2-1, with TRBD2 matching over 9 bases. J was trimmed by 5 bases and V by 0 bases; bases with no gene match: 5. This CDR3 has 15 residues. Germline V lookup: CDR1 DFQATT, CDR2 SNEGSKA (reference sequence). The CDR3 DNA reads TGCAGTGCTAGAGATCTAGCGGGAACAAACAATGAGCAGTTCTTC. It yields the protein CSARDLAGTNNEQFF.

This chain joins TRBV4-2 and TRBJ2-3; TRBD2 matches 7 bases. The V gene end was trimmed by 0 bases and the J gene end by 2 bases; junction bases not matched to a gene: 14. Germline loops: CDR1 LGHNA, CDR2 YNFKEQ. This CDR3 is built from 19 residues. In DNA, the CDR3 is TGTGCCAGCAGCCAAGAAGCCAAAAGGGCTAGCGGAATCACAGATACGCAGTATTTT. Its protein product is CASSQEAKRASGITDTQYF.

This clonotype was counted only a few times. The J gene is TRBJ2-2, the V gene TRBV9; the D gene is possibly TRBD2 (5 bases). CDR1 is SGDLS and CDR2 is YYNGEE in the germline V gene. V gave up 6 bases and J gave up 4 bases, with 10 bases separating them. The CDR3 consists of 13 residues. CDR3 loop: CASNYGVTGELFF. CDR3 bases: TGTGCCAGCAACTACGGGGTCACCGGGGAGCTGTTTTTT.